This T cell receptor (beta chain) derives from a study of shared clonotypes between healthy human individuals. The study, taken as a whole, reports: In general, naive subsets displayed greater estimated richness than memory subsets did. Owing to a small donor count, the genetic and exposure-history diversity represented was limited.

V lost 2 bases and J 8 bases, leaving 10 bases between the germline ends. The CDR3 length is 13 residues. CDR1 is SGHTA, CDR2 FQGTGA, per germline. In the naive CD8 group, cells lacked CD45RO and were positively selected for CCR7, so terminally differentiated effector memory CD45RA+ cells were left out. Each subset's genomic DNA was shared equally among a number of immunoSEQ plates. Only in-frame clones appear in the TCRdb table, and some are missing; sequencing was by immunoSEQ multiplex PCR. This table holds around 1.9 million clones, just over 90% found once. About this clone: What it binds is not known.

Sequenced material: naive CD8+ T cells from PBMCs. The chain joins TRBV7-3 to TRBJ2-1; D tentatively fits TRBD1 or TRBD2 (5 bases each). The clonotype originates from a man aged 18-30 years in good health. Some clones in this sample may be carry-over from other donors' samples. CDR3 amino acids: CASSLLGEHEQFF. CDR3 coding DNA: TGTGCCAGCAGCTTATTGGGGGAGCATGAGCAGTTCTTC.